This TCR beta chain was identified in a study of T cell responses to AZD1222 COVID-19 vaccine. Trimming removed 0 bases from V and 9 bases from J, with 12 bases in between. This CDR3 has 14 residues. CDR1 and CDR2 from the germline V gene are SGHAT and FQNNGV. Of note for this clone: Antigen specificity is unknown.

Produced via immunoSEQ multiplex PCR; TCRdb's table is partial and in-frame only. The sample shows 110,000 to 150,000 clones, around nine tenths of them seen only once. Whole-study results and caveats: Donors skewed white British and female; clonal diversity was possibly underestimated. Researchers report vaccine-associated CD4 TCRs spanning spike, with dominance at 160-218 and 743-854.

The source is an adult in good health. The specimen was peripheral blood, collected on day 0 of AZD1222 vaccination. The V and J genes are TRBV11-2 and TRBJ2-1, with D unclear. The CDR3 protein is CASSLDRGWGEQFF. Written as DNA, the CDR3 is TGTGCCAGCAGCTTAGATAGAGGCTGGGGTGAGCAGTTCTTC.